The T cell receptor (beta chain) under discussion was sequenced for a study of cytotoxic CD8 clonotypes in ibrutinib-treated CLL. This CDR3 comprises 14 residues. CDR1 KGHSH and CDR2 LQKENI come from the germline V gene. Deletions cut 3 bases from V and 2 bases from J, with 9 bases between. Method: immunoSEQ multiplex PCR; TCRdb's copy keeps in-frame clones and lacks some. This table holds hundreds of thousands of clones, just under 80% found once. This chain uses TRBV18 with TRBJ2-3; the D is unclear. The source material was PBMCs, sampled after 12 months of ibrutinib treatment. The receptor was derived from a human donor with chronic lymphocytic leukemia. CDR3 nucleotide sequence: TGTGCCAGCTCACCCAACAGCAACACAGATACGCAGTATTTT. Its translation: CASSPNSNTDTQYF.